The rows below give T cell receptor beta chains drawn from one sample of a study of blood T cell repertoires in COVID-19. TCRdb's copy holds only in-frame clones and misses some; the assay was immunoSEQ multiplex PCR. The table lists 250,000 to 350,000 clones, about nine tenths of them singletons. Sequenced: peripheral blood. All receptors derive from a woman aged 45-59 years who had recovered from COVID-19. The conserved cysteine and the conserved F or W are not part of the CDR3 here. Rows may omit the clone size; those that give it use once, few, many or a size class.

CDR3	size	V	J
ASSLGGTGRGNTIY	-	TRBV5-1	TRBJ1-3
ASSLDRTANYGYT	-	TRBV18	TRBJ1-2
ASSLLARDNLPHNPYGYT	once	TRBV7-3	TRBJ1-2
ASGNQGQYNEQF	-	TRBV12-5	TRBJ2-1
ASSLALGLGETQY	-	TRBV5-1	TRBJ2-5
ASSPTTGSNQPQH	-	TRBV4-2	TRBJ1-5
ASRQIYSGNTIY	-	TRBV19	TRBJ1-3
ASSLLGFSGNTIY	-	TRBV5-6	TRBJ1-3
ASSPFQGRRDGYT	-	TRBV18	TRBJ1-2
ASTSGTGAYEQY	-	TRBV18	TRBJ2-7
ASSLGPNYGYT	-	TRBV5-4	TRBJ1-2
ASSVHSGANVLT	-	TRBV5-1	TRBJ2-6
AITSNTEAF	-	TRBV10-3	TRBJ1-1
ASSLVAGSSYEQY	-	TRBV7-2	TRBJ2-7
ASSSDRVYNEQF	-	TRBV13	TRBJ2-1